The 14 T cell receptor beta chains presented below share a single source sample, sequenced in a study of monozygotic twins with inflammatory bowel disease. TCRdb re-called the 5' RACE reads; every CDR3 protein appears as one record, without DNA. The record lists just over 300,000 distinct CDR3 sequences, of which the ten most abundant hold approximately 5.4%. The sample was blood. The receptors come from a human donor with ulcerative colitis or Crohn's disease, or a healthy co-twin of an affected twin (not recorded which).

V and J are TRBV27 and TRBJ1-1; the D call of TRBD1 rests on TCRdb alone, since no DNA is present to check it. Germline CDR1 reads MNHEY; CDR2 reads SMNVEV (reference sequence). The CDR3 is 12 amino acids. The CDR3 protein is CASRRAGGIAFF.

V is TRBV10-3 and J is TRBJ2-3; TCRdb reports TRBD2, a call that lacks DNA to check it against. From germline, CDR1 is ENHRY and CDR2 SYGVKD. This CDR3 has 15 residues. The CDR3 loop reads CAIGPSGGATDTQYF.

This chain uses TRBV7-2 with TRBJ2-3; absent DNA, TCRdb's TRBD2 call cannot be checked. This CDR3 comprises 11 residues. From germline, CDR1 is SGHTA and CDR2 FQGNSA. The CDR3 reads CATNVIAGQYF.

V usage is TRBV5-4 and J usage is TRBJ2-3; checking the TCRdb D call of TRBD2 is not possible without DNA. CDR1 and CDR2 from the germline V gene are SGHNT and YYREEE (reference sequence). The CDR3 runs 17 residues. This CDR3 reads CASSRGGAINPTDTQYF.

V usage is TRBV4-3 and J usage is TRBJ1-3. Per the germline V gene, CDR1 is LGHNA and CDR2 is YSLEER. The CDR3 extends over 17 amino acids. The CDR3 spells CASSQTVAGISGNTIYF.

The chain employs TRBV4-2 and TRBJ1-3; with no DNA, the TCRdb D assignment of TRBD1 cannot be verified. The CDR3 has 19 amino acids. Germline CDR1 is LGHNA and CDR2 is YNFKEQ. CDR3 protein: CASSQDLVSTGHSGNTIYF.

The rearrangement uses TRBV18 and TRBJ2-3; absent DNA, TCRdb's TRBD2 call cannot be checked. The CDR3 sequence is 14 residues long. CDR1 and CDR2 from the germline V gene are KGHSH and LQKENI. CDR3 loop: CASSPGSDTDTQYF.

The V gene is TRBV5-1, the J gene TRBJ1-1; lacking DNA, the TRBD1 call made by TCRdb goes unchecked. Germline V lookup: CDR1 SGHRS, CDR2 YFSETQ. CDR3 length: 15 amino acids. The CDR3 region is CASSGGTGLGTEAFF.

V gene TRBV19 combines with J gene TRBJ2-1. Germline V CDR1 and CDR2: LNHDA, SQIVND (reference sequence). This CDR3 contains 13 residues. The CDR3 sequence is CASSIVRTNEQFF.

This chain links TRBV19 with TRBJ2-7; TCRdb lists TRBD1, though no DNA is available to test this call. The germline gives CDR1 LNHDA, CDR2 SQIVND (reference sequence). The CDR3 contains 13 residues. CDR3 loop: CASSMTGAYEQYF.

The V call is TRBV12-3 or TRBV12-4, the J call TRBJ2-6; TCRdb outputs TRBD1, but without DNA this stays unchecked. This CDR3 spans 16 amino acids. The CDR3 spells CASSLGVGPGANVLTF.

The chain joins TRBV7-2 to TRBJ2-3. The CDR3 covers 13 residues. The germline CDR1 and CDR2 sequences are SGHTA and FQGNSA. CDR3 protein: CASSSTARDTQYF.

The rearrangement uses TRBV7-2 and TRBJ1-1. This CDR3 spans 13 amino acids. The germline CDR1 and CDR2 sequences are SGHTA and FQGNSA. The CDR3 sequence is CASSTQEGTEAFF.

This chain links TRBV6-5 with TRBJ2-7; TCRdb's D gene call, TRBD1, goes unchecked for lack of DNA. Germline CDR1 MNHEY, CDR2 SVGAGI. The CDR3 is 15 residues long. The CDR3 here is CASSFGRFTPYEQYF.